A selection of T cell receptor beta chains follows, all from one sample in a study of blood T cell repertoires in COVID-19. TCRdb's copy holds only in-frame clones and misses some; the assay was immunoSEQ multiplex PCR. The table includes fewer than 250,000 clones, around nine tenths detected once. Source material: PBMCs or T cells enriched from blood (not recorded which). These receptors were obtained from a man under 40 in a cohort exposed to, infected with or recovered from COVID-19 (not recorded which). CDR3s include the opening cysteine and the closing phenylalanine or tryptophan. A D gene is named only where the DNA matches it firmly. Size is stated for part of the rows, as once, few or many counts, or as a class when the clone is expanded.

size	D	V	J	DNA	CDR3
-	-	TRBV11-2	TRBJ2-7	TGTGCCAGCAGCCAAGAGACAGGTTCCTACGAGCAGTACTTC	CASSQETGSYEQYF
once	TRBD1	TRBV11-3	TRBJ2-2	TGTGCCAGCGGACAGGGGTCGAACACCGGGGAGCTGTTTTTT	CASGQGSNTGELFF
-	-	TRBV4-1	TRBJ1-1	TGCGCCAGCAGCCAGCCGGGACTCGGGGTGGTGTACACTGAAGCTTTCTTT	CASSQPGLGVVYTEAFF
once	-	TRBV4-1	TRBJ2-1	TGCGCCAGCAGCCTATACCGCCAAGGAGGCAATGAGCAGTTCTTC	CASSLYRQGGNEQFF
-	TRBD1	TRBV5-1	TRBJ2-5	TGCGCCAGCAGCTTGTATCGGACAGGAGCCCAAGAGACCCAGTACTTC	CASSLYRTGAQETQYF
-	-	TRBV9	TRBJ2-2	TGTGCCAGCAGCGTCCTGGGGGGCGGGGAGCTGTTTTTT	CASSVLGGGELFF
-	TRBD1	TRBV28	TRBJ1-5	TGTGCCAGCAGTCACAGATACGACAGGGATGGTCAGCCCCAGCATTTT	CASSHRYDRDGQPQHF
once	TRBD1	TRBV4-3	TRBJ1-5	TGCGCCAGCAGCCAAAGGACAGGGGGTAGTCAGCCCCAGCATTTT	CASSQRTGGSQPQHF
-	TRBD1	TRBV27	TRBJ1-4	TGTGCCAGCAGTCAAGCCGGGACAGAGAATGAAAAACTGTTTTTT	CASSQAGTENEKLFF
-	-	TRBV28	TRBJ1-2	TGTGCCAGCAGTTTCTTCGGTGGCTACACCTTC	CASSFFGGYTF
-	TRBD1	TRBV14	TRBJ2-5	TGTGCCAGCAGCGCAGGGACAGGAAAAGAGACCCAGTACTTC	CASSAGTGKETQYF
-	TRBD2	TRBV5-1	TRBJ2-7	TGCGCCAGCAGCCCCGACCTAGCGGGAGGCCAATACGAGCAGTACTTC	CASSPDLAGGQYEQYF
-	TRBD1	TRBV28	TRBJ2-1	TGTGCCAGCAGGCCTCGCCGGGACAGGGGGCTTTATGAGCAGTTCTTC	CASRPRRDRGLYEQFF
-	TRBD2	TRBV11-2	TRBJ2-1	TGTGCCAGCAGCTTAGTCCCGGGACTAGCTCATAATGAGCAGTTCTTC	CASSLVPGLAHNEQFF
-	-	TRBV5-6	TRBJ1-2	TGTGCCAGCAGCTTGGGGGGAGTAGTTGATAGCTACACCTTC	CASSLGGVVDSYTF
-	TRBD2	TRBV24-1	TRBJ2-3	TGTGCCACCAGTGATTGGACTAGTTCAGATACGCAGTATTTT	CATSDWTSSDTQYF
-	TRBD1	TRBV9	TRBJ2-3	TGTGCCAGCTCCGGTTTGGGACAGGGGGCCGATACGCAGTATTTT	CASSGLGQGADTQYF
-	TRBD1	TRBV5-4	TRBJ1-2	TGTGCCAGCAGCTTGGCAGCGACAGGGCCCAACTATGGCTACACCTTC	CASSLAATGPNYGYTF
-	-	TRBV11-2	TRBJ2-2	TGTGCCAGCAGCTCCGACGACTGGAGGAACACCGGGGAGCTGTTTTTT	CASSSDDWRNTGELFF
-	TRBD1	TRBV4-1	TRBJ1-1	TGCGCCAGCAGCCAAGATCAGGGGGGCCCTGAAGCTTTCTTT	CASSQDQGGPEAFF
-	TRBD2	TRBV9	TRBJ2-1	TGTGCCAGCAGCGGAAATCCGGGACTAGCGGGAAATTACAATGAGCAGTTCTTC	CASSGNPGLAGNYNEQFF
-	TRBD1	TRBV4-1	TRBJ1-2	TGCGCCAGCAGCCAGGGCGGACAGGGCCCTACTAACTATGGCTACACCTTC	CASSQGGQGPTNYGYTF
-	-	TRBV5-4	TRBJ1-2	TGTGCCAGCAGCCACCAGACAGTTACGAGGTATGGCTACACCTTC	CASSHQTVTRYGYTF
-	TRBD2	TRBV19	TRBJ2-7	TGTGCCAGTAGACCCACTAGCGGGAGTAGGTACGAGCAGTACTTC	CASRPTSGSRYEQYF
few	TRBD2	TRBV10-3	TRBJ2-7	TGTGCCATCAGTGAGTCGGGGCTAGCGGGAGGGCCTAACTACGAGCAGTACTTC	CAISESGLAGGPNYEQYF
-	-	TRBV5-6	TRBJ1-5	TGTGCCAGCAGCAACTGGGGCAGTATTAATCAGCCCCAGCATTTT	CASSNWGSINQPQHF
-	TRBD2	TRBV14	TRBJ2-3	TGTGCCAGCAGCCAATGGGGAGGGGGCACAGATACGCAGTATTTT	CASSQWGGGTDTQYF
-	TRBD1	TRBV2	TRBJ1-2	TGTGCCAGCAGTGACCCAACGGGACAGAAATATGGCTACACCTTC	CASSDPTGQKYGYTF
-	-	TRBV5-5	TRBJ1-2	TGTGCCAGCAGCTTAGGAGGGCAGTCTTTCTATGGCTACACCTTC	CASSLGGQSFYGYTF
-	-	TRBV5-4	TRBJ2-7	TGTGCCAGCAGCCCGGGACTCCTCGACTACGAGCAGTACTTC	CASSPGLLDYEQYF
-	TRBD2	TRBV15	TRBJ2-7	TGTGCCACCAGCAGAGGAAGGGGAGGGCGCTCCTACGAGCAGTACTTC	CATSRGRGGRSYEQYF
-	TRBD1	TRBV7-2	TRBJ1-5	TGTGCCAGCAGCTTATACACCGGGACAGGGGCCAATCAGCCCCAGCATTTT	CASSLYTGTGANQPQHF
-	-	TRBV24-1	TRBJ2-1	TGTGCCACCAGTGATCCTAATAGTCTCCAATACAATGAGCAGTTCTTC	CATSDPNSLQYNEQFF
-	-	TRBV5-4	TRBJ1-6	TGTGCCAGCAGCTTGGGACAGCCCGATTCACCCCTCCACTTT	CASSLGQPDSPLHF
-	TRBD1	TRBV18	TRBJ1-6	TGTGCCAGTCATGACAGGGGGGTATCACCCCTCCACTTT	CASHDRGVSPLHF
-	TRBD1	TRBV11-3	TRBJ2-2	TGTGCCAGCAGACAAACAGGGGGCGGCGTCACCGGGGAGCTGTTTTTT	CASRQTGGGVTGELFF
-	TRBD1	TRBV6-5	TRBJ1-5	TGTGCCAGCAGGCCCGGGACAGGGATGAATCAGCCCCAGCATTTT	CASRPGTGMNQPQHF
-	TRBD1	TRBV29-1	TRBJ2-7	TGCAGCGTTTATCACACAGGGGAATGGAACGAGCAGTACTTC	CSVYHTGEWNEQYF
-	TRBD1	TRBV5-1	TRBJ2-7	TGCGCCAGCAGCGGGGGGACAGGGTTCTACGAGCAGTACTTC	CASSGGTGFYEQYF
-	-	TRBV9	TRBJ2-1	TGTGCCAGCAGCGTAGGCACTTACAATGAGCAGTTCTTC	CASSVGTYNEQFF
-	-	TRBV6-1	TRBJ2-3	TGTGCCAGCAGTGAACGTCAGGGGAATACGCAGTATTTT	CASSERQGNTQYF
few	-	TRBV4-1	TRBJ1-4	TGCGCCAGCCGTCAGGGAGAAAAACTGTTTTTT	CASRQGEKLFF
-	TRBD1	TRBV9	TRBJ2-5	TGTGCCAGCAGCCGCTCCGGGACAGGGGTGGAGACCCAGTACTTC	CASSRSGTGVETQYF
-	-	TRBV4-1	TRBJ1-4	TGCGCCAGCAGCCAAGGCGGGGCCGGGGAAAAACTGTTTTTT	CASSQGGAGEKLFF
-	-	TRBV19	TRBJ1-1	TGTGCCAGTAGTATTAAGAACACTGAAGCTTTCTTT	CASSIKNTEAFF
-	TRBD1	TRBV27	TRBJ1-2	TGTGCCAGCAGTTTATCGGGGACAGGGTATGGCTACACCTTC	CASSLSGTGYGYTF
-	-	TRBV19	TRBJ1-2	TGTGCCAGTAGCCTCCTAGTAGAAGGCTTTGGCTACACCTTC	CASSLLVEGFGYTF
-	-	TRBV14	TRBJ1-2	TGTGCCAGCAGCCAACTTCAGGGTCGGGGCTACACCTTC	CASSQLQGRGYTF
-	TRBD1	TRBV28	TRBJ1-5	TGTGCCAGCAGTTTCACCGGGACAGGGGGCCAGCCCCAGCATTTT	CASSFTGTGGQPQHF
-	-	TRBV11-2	TRBJ1-2	TGTGCCAGCAGACCCCTGGGGGCGGAAACTAACTATGGCTACACCTTC	CASRPLGAETNYGYTF
once	-	TRBV7-8	TRBJ1-2	TGTGCCAGCAGCTTAGAACTCGACAGGAACTATGGCTACACCTTC	CASSLELDRNYGYTF
-	TRBD2	TRBV5-1	TRBJ2-1	TGCGCCAGCAGCTTGGCGTTAGCGGGAGAAGGTGAGCAGTTCTTC	CASSLALAGEGEQFF
-	-	TRBV5-4	TRBJ1-3	TGTGCCAGCAGCACCGGAGCAGACTCTGGAAACACCATATATTTT	CASSTGADSGNTIYF
-	TRBD1	TRBV28	TRBJ2-2	TGTGCCAGCAGTTCCGGGACAGTAAACACCGGGGAGCTGTTTTTT	CASSSGTVNTGELFF
-	TRBD2	TRBV19	TRBJ2-1	TGTGCCAGTAGTACCACTAGCGGGAGGACGGATGAGCAGTTCTTC	CASSTTSGRTDEQFF
-	TRBD1	TRBV6-6	TRBJ1-2	TGTGCCAGCAGTTCCCCACAGGGGATCTCTTATGGCTACACCTTC	CASSSPQGISYGYTF
once	-	TRBV15	TRBJ1-4	TGTGCCACCAGCAGAGATAGGTCAGGGCGTGAAAAACTGTTTTTT	CATSRDRSGREKLFF